This note documents a single T cell receptor (beta chain) sequence. It has no known antigen specificity. Per-nucleotide qualities are absent, and no much larger clonotype sits a single base away. This sample was taken from a study of Graves' ophthalmopathy and Graves' hyperthyroidism (dated by TCRdb to between 2017 and 2018). General notes on the study: Peripheral blood was collected at initial diagnosis, before any treatment. In total, under 150 blood samples were TCR-sequenced: around 42 ophthalmopathy, over 70 hyperthyroidism and some 17 hyperthyroidism-to-ophthalmopathy patients. To explore V-J signatures that separate ophthalmopathy from hyperthyroidism, a discovery set of 95 to 100 patients was enrolled, consisting of 40 to 45 with ophthalmopathy and roughly 57 with stable hyperthyroidism. In five or six hyperthyroidism patients, T-cell repertoires of thyroid tissue and blood were compared. To tell Graves' ophthalmopathy apart from Graves' hyperthyroidism, and to predict which patients would progress to ophthalmopathy, the study relied on TCR beta repertoire signatures. Once sampling was done, hyperthyroidism patients were given methimazole at a starting dose of 30 mg daily, while ophthalmopathy patients were given high-dose intravenous methylprednisolone. The independent validation cohort included 18 to 20 hyperthyroidism patients plus 17 patients who later progressed from hyperthyroidism to ophthalmopathy.

Patients with ophthalmopathy had moderately to severely active disease, with a Clinical Activity Score of 3 or more, a NOSPECS grade of 4 or more, and a disease duration of less than 3 months. Anyone with other autoimmune diseases, uncontrolled infections, pregnancy or lactation was excluded from the study. Clinical symptoms, serum thyroxine, TRAb, thyroid ultrasound and orbital computed tomography were used for diagnosis. PBMCs were isolated from about 10 ml of fresh peripheral blood by Ficoll-Paque density gradient centrifugation. Total RNA was extracted using Trizol reagent, and RNA quality was checked on an Agilent 2100 Bioanalyzer. CDR1 and CDR2 (MGHDK, SYGVNS) derive from the germline V gene. V is shortened by 5 bases, J by 6 bases, and the region joining them spans 9 bases. The CDR3 goes from the cysteine to the phenylalanine over 12 residues. Only the CDR3 region is kept as DNA, spanning 36 bases read in frame from base 1.

For repertoire sequencing, the TCR beta CDR3 regions were amplified from RNA transcripts. A first-round RT-PCR used HTBI primers with the Qiagen OneStep RT-PCR kit, followed by a second-round multiplex PCR, size selection and purification. Libraries were sequenced paired-end with 100 bp reads on an Illumina HiSeq2000. Per the authors' processing: SOAPnuke was used to process the reads, removing any read that contained adapters or uncalled bases, had a mean Phred below 15, or lacked an exact match to the constant primer or identifier. COPE v1.2.5 was used to merge the high-quality paired reads. Each unique nucleotide sequence was treated as a clonotype, and MiTCR v1.1 was used to align the clonotypes to the IMGT TRB V, D and J references. Only V-J combinations with frequency above 0.0001 were analysed, covering about 99% of repertoires. A TCR clonal expansion and chaos score per V-J combination was defined as the ratio of F50 clonal expansion to chaos observed in the TCRdist matrix. Welch's t-statistics and random forest were used to narrow the features down to approximately twelve V-J combinations, which were then fed into a naive Bayes classifier. Thyroid-blood repertoire similarity was quantified with the Morisita-Horn index. The public reads were reprocessed in TCRdb via fastp at Q25 and MiXCR, keeping in-frame beta chains. Records with the same CDR3 protein are collapsed into one entry carrying the most frequent genes and DNA. Here the V and J calls rest on TCRdb's processing, not on the authors' analysis. This sample gives about 660,000 distinct CDR3 sequences in total; about 40% of them show up just once. The top ten clones comprise around 3% of the sample.

Findings and caveats that apply to the study as a whole: No statistical method was used to set the sample size in advance, and the investigators knew which group each participant was assigned to. In validation, the model predicted ophthalmopathy progression with 55% to 71% sensitivity and approximately 75% specificity; around twelve predicted patients were CT-confirmed with GO in a median of approximately six months. In cross-validation, the 13-signature model distinguished ophthalmopathy from stable hyperthyroidism with around 90% sensitivity and about 81% specificity, while in the test set the corresponding values were approximately 80% and 75%. Most expanded thyroid clonotypes with a frequency above 0.001 also appeared in blood, which suggests that blood repertoires may reflect the immune response in the thyroid.

This receptor was taken from an adult man with Graves' ophthalmopathy. The source material was peripheral blood. In this chain, TRBV25-1 is recombined with TRBJ2-3; the D segment cannot be called with confidence. The CDR3 here reads CASSYAEDTQYF. The nucleotide sequence reads TGTGCCAGCAGTTACGCGGAGGATACGCAGTATTTT.